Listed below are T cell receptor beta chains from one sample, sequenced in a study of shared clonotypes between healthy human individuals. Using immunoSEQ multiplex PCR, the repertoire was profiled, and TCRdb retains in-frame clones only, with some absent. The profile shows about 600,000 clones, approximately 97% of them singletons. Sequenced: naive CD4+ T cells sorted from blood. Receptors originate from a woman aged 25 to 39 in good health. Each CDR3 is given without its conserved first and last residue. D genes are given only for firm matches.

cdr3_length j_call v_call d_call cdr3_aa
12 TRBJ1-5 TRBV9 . ASSTTSSDQPQH
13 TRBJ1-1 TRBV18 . ASSPARGPEARAF
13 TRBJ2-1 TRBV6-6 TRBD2 ASSSTSGRADEQF
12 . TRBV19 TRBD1 ASSFTGALYEQY
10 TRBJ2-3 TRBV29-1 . SVEVGADTQY
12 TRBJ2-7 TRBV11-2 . AGSLSAITSEQY
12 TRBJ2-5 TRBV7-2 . ASSRGLRQETQY
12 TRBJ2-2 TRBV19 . ASSIQGWTGELF
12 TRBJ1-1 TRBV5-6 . ASSLAWGGTEAF
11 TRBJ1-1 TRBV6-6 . ASSYAENTEAF
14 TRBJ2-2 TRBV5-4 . ASSLGRGTNTGELF
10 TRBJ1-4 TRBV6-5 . ASGKGDEKLF
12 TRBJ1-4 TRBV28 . ASSFGTAAVELF
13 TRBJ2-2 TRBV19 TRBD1 ASRMPGQGVGELF
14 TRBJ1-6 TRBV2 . ASSIRSLGEGSPLH
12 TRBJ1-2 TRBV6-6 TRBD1 ASSWGRGDYGYT
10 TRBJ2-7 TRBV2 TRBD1 ASRGDSHEQY
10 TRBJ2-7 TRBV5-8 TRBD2 ASSLSLADKN
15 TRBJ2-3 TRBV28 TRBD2 ASRTRKREGSTDTQY
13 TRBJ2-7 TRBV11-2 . ASSLTQGNVYEQY
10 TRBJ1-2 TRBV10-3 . AISPGTFGYT
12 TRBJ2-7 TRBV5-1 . ASSWGTQDYEQY
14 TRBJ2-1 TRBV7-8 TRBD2 ASSSSGGSNLNEQF
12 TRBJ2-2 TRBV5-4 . ASSLGGFTGELF
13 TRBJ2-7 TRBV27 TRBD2 ASVSSGRAAYEQY
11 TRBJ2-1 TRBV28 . ASSTTLGDEQF
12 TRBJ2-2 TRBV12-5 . ASGLGPVPGELF
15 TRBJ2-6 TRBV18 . ASSPRQESSGANVLT
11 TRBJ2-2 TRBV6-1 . AIRTPNTGELF
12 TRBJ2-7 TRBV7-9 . ASSLERPAYEQY
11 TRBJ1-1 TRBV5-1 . ASSRNEGTEAF
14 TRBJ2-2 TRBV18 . ASSPDRPANTGELF
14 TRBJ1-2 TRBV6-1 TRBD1 ASSEQGAIANYGYT
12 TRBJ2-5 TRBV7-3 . ASSFRDEGGTQY
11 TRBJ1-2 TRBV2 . ASGDSLYYGYT
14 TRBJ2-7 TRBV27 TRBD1 ASSGFPGQGQYEQY
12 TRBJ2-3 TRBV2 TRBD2 ASSVAGGTGTQY
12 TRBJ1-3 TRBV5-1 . ASTEGGPGNTIY
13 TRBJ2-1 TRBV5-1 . ASSLDGSGYNEQF
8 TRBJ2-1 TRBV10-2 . ASRGTEAF
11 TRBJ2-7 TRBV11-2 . ASSSGLAYEQY
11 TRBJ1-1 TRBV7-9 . ASSLRSNTEAF
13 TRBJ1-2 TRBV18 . ASSPRTASDYGYT
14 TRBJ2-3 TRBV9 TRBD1 ASSGWDRANTDTQY
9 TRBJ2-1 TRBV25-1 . ALGQYNEQF
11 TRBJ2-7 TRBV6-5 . ASSSGPTYEQY
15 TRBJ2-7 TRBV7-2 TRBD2 ASSLVPGLAGVGEQY
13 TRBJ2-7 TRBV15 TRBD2 ATSSSGSGFDEQY
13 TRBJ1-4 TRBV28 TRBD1 ASSPGGGRREKLF
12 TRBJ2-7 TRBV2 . ASYDPGPSYEQY
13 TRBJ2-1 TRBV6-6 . ASRPRRHDYNEQF
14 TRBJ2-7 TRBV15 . ATSSAGQGVYYEQY
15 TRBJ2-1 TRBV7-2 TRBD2 ASSSRGLAYSYNEQF
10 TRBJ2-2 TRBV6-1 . ASSLNTGELF
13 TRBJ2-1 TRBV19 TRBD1 ASRADRGPNNEQF